These 3 T cell receptor beta chains were sequenced from one sample in a study of cytomegalovirus exposure and HLA in healthy donors. Primers for the PCR totalled 60 Vbeta and 13 Jbeta. The protocol was immunoSEQ multiplex PCR, while the TCRdb copy is restricted to in-frame clones and leaves out a portion. The sample carries 150,000 to 160,000 clones, roughly 74% recorded once. Material: PBMCs. The receptors were sampled from a man younger than 35 in good health and CMV-seronegative.

The CDR3 loop reads CASSPRDRGLYGYTF. Written as DNA, the CDR3 is TGCGCCAGCAGCCCACGGGACAGGGGGCTCTATGGCTACACCTTC. The chain carries TRBV5-1 and TRBJ1-2; 12 nucleotides line up with TRBD1. This CDR3 comprises 15 residues. CDR1 and CDR2 (germline): SGHRS, YFSETQ. V was clipped by 4 bases and J by 4 bases; unmatched bases: 5.

This clone was counted between two and nine times. The CDR3 reads CASSGPPKGGRRSNQPQHF. CDR3 coding DNA: TGTGCCAGCAGTGGGCCTCCCAAGGGAGGGCGAAGGAGCAATCAGCCCCAGCATTTT. The gene calls are TRBV28 and TRBJ1-5; the D is unclear. Germline V gene sequence: CDR1 MDHEN, CDR2 SYDVKM. The CDR3 contains 19 residues. V shed 5 bases and J shed 1 base, with 24 bases lying between them.

This clone was recorded once. The V gene is TRBV29-1, the J gene TRBJ1-1; the D gene is possibly TRBD1 (6 bases). This CDR3 region has 15 residues. V gave up 0 bases and J gave up 11 bases, with 22 bases separating them. From germline, CDR1 is SQVTM and CDR2 ANQGSEA. CDR3 nucleotide sequence: TGCAGCGTTGAAGATCCCGGCAGGGGATCTGGGGGCGCTTTCTTT. Translation: CSVEDPGRGSGGAFF.